The T cell receptor beta chain under discussion was sequenced for a study of T cell clonotyping in hematopoietic cell transplantation. This clone showed up just a few times. The CDR3 spans 12 residues. V lost 5 bases to trimming and J lost 7 bases; unmatched junction nucleotides: 6. Germline V gene lookup returns CDR1 SQVTM and CDR2 ANQGSEA. The table came from immunoSEQ multiplex PCR; TCRdb's copy has only in-frame clones and leaves some out. In the table there are over 9,500 clones, about 91% of which are singletons. This clonotype was sampled from a woman aged 45-65 years in good health. Some clones in this sample may be carry-over from other donors' samples. V gene TRBV29-1 combines with J gene TRBJ2-7, with 9 bases that match TRBD1. Source material: peripheral blood mononuclear cells. This CDR3 is CSVKPTGGEQYF. Written as DNA, the CDR3 is TGCAGCGTTAAGCCGACAGGGGGTGAGCAGTACTTC.